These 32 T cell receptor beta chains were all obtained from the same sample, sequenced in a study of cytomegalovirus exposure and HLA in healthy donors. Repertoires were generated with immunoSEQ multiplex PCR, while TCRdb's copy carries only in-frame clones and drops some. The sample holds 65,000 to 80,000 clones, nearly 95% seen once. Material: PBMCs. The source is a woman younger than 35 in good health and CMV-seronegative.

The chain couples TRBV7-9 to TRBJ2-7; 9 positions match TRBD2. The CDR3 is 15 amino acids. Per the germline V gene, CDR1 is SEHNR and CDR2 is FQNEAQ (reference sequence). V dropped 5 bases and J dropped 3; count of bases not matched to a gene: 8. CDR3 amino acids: CASSNIAGVGYEQYF. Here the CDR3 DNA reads TGTGCCAGCAGCAACATAGCGGGAGTAGGCTACGAGCAGTACTTC.

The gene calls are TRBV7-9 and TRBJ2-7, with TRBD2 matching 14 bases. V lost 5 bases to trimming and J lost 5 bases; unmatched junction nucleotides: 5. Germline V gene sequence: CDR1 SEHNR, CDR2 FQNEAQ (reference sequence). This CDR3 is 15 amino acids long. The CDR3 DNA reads TGTGCCAGCAGCCTTGGACTAGCGGGGGGTAACGAGCAGTACTTC. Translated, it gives CASSLGLAGGNEQYF.

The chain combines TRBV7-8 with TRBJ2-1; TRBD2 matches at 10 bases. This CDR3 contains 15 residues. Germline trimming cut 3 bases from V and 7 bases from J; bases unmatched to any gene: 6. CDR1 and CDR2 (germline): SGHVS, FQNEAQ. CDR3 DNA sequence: TGTGCCAGCAGCTTTAGACCTAGCGGGAGTAATGAGCAGTTCTTC. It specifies CASSFRPSGSNEQFF. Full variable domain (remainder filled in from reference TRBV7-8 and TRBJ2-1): GAGVSQSPRYKVAKRGQDVALRCDPISGHVSLFWYQQALGQGPEFLTYFQNEAQLDKSGLPSDRFFAERPEGSVSTLKIQRTQQEDSAVYLCASSFRPSGSNEQFFGPGTRLTVL.

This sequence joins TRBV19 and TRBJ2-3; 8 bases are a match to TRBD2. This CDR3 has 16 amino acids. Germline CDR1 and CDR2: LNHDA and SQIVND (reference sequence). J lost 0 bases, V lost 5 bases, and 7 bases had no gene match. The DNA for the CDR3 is TGTGCCAGTAGTGGAAATCGGGGGGGGAGCACAGATACGCAGTATTTT. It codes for CASSGNRGGSTDTQYF.

Here the CDR3 reads CASSLVSAGQETQYF. The CDR3 DNA reads TGTGCCAGCAGTTTAGTATCGGCAGGGCAAGAGACCCAGTACTTC. The chain recombines TRBV27 with TRBJ2-5, with D possibly being TRBD1 (5 bases). This CDR3 contains 15 residues. Germline V gene lookup returns CDR1 MNHEY and CDR2 SMNVEV (reference sequence). The V end was cut by 2 bases, the J end by 2 bases, with 12 bases between.

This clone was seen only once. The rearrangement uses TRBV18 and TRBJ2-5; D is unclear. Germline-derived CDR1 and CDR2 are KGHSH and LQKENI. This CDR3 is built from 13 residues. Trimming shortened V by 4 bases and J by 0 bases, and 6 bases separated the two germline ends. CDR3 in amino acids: CASSREDQETQYF. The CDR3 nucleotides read TGTGCCAGCTCACGAGAAGACCAAGAGACCCAGTACTTC.

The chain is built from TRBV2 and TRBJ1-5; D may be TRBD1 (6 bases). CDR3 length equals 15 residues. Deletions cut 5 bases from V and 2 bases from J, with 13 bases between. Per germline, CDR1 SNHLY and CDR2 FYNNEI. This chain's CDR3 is CASSQYGGGNQPQHF. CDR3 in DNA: TGTGCCAGCAGTCAGTATGGGGGCGGCAATCAGCCCCAGCATTTT.

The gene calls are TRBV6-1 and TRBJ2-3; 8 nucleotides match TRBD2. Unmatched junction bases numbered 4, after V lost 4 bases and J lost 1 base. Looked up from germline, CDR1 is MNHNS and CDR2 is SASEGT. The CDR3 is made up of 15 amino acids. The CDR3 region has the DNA TGTGCCAGCAGTGGAACAGCGGGGGGCACAGATACGCAGTATTTT. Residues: CASSGTAGGTDTQYF.

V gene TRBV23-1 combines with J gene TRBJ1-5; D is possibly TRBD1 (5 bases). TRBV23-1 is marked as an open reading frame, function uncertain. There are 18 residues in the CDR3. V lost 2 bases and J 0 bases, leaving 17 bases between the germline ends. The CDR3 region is CASSQLSGTAFSNQPQHF. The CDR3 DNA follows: TGCGCCAGCAGTCAACTGTCCGGGACTGCATTTAGCAATCAGCCCCAGCATTTT.

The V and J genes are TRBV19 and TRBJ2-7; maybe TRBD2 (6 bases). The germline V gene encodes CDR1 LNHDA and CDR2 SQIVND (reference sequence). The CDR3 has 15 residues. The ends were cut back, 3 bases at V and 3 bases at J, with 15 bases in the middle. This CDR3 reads CASSIGWGLNYEQYF. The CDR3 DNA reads TGTGCCAGTAGTATCGGATGGGGACTTAACTACGAGCAGTACTTC.

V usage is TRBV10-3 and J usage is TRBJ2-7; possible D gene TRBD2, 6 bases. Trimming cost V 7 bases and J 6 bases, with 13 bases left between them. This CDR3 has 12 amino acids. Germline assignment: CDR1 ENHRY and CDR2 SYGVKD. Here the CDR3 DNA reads TGTGCCATCATAGGGGACTCGGGCGAGCAGTACTTC. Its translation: CAIIGDSGEQYF.

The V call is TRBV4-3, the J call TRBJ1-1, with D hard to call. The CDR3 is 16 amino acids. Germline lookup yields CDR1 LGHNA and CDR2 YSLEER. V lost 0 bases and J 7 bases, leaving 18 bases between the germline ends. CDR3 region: CASSQDDLTFGGEAFF. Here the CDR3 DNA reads TGCGCCAGCAGCCAAGATGACCTAACCTTTGGCGGTGAAGCTTTCTTT.

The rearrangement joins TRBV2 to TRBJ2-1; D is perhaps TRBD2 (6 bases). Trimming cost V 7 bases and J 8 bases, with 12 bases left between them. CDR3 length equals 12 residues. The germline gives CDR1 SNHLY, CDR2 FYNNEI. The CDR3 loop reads CASNSDYYEQFF. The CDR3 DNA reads TGTGCCAGCAATTCGGACTATTATGAGCAGTTCTTC. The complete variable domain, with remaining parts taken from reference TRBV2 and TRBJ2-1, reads EPEVTQTPSHQVTQMGQEVILRCVPISNHLYFYWYRQILGQKVEFLVSFYNNEISEKSEIFDDQFSVERPDGSNFTLKIRSTKLEDSAMYFCASNSDYYEQFFGPGTRLTVL.

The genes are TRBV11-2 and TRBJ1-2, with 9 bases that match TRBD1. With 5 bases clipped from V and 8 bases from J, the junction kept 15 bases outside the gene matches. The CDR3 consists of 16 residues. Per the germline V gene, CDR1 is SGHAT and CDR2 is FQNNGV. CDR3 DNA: TGTGCCAGCAGCCTAACGAACCGTATAGGACAGGGGGGCTACACCTTC. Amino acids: CASSLTNRIGQGGYTF.

This CDR3 reads CASSSTTAVLKGYTF. CDR3 sequence (DNA): TGTGCCAGCAGCTCCACAACCGCAGTTCTGAAAGGCTACACCTTC. The V gene is TRBV28, the J gene TRBJ1-2, with D unclear. This CDR3 is built from 15 residues. Germline V gives CDR1 MDHEN, CDR2 SYDVKM. Trimming left V 6 bases short and J 8 bases short, with 22 bases between.

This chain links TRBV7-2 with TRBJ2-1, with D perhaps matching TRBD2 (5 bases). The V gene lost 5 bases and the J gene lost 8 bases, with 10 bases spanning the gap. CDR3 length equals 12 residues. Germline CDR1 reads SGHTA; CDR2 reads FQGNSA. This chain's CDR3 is CASSRPGYEQFF. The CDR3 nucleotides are TGTGCCAGCAGCCGACCGGGGTATGAGCAGTTCTTC.

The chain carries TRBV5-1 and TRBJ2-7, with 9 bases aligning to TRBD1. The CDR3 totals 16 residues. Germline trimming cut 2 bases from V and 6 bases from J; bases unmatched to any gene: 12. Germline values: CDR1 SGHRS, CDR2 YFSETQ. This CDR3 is CASSFSSGTGFAEQYF. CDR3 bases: TGCGCCAGCAGCTTTTCATCTGGGACAGGGTTCGCCGAGCAGTACTTC.

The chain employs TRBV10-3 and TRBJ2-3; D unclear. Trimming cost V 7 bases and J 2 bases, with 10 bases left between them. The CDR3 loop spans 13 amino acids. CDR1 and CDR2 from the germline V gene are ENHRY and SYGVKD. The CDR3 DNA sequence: TGTGCCATCACCCCGTCCTACACAGATACGCAGTATTTT. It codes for CAITPSYTDTQYF.

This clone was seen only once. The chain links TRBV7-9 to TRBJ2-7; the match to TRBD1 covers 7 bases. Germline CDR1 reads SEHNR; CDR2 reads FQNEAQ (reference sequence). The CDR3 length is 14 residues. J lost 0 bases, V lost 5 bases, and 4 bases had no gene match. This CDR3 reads CASSPRDSSYEQYF. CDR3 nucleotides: TGTGCCAGCAGCCCCCGGGACAGCTCCTACGAGCAGTACTTC.

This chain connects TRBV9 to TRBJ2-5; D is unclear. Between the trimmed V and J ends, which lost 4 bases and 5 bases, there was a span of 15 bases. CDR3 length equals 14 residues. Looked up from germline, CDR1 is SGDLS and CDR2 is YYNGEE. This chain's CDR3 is CASSPVGRDETQYF. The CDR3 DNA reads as TGTGCCAGCAGCCCAGTTGGGCGTGATGAGACCCAGTACTTC.

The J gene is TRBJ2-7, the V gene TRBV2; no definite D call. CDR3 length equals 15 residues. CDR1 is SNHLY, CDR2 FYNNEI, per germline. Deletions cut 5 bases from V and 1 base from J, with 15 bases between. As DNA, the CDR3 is TGTGCCAGCAGTCCCTTTTATGGGCAGTCCTACGAGCAGTACTTC. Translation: CASSPFYGQSYEQYF.

CDR3 in DNA: TGCGCCAGCAGCCACCCCTCGGCGGGGGGCCTGCCCCGGGAGCAGTACTTC. Translation gives CASSHPSAGGLPREQYF. The chain has TRBV4-1 and TRBJ2-7; 8 bases line up with TRBD2. The CDR3 has 17 amino acids. The V segment lost 3 bases and the J segment 7 bases; nucleotides outside the gene matches: 17. Germline CDR1 reads MGHRA; CDR2 reads YSYEKL.

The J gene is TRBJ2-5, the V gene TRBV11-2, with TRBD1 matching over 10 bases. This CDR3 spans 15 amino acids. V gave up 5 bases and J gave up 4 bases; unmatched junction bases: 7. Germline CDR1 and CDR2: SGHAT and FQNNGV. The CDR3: CASSARDRGIETQYF. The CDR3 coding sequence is TGTGCCAGCAGCGCCCGGGACAGGGGAATAGAGACCCAGTACTTC.

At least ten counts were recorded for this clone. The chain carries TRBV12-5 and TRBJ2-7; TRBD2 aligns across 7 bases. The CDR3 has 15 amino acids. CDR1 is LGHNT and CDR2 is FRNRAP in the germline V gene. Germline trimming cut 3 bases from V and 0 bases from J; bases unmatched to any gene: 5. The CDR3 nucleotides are TGTGCTAGTGGTTTAAGGGGACTACGCTCCTACGAGCAGTACTTC. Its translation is CASGLRGLRSYEQYF.

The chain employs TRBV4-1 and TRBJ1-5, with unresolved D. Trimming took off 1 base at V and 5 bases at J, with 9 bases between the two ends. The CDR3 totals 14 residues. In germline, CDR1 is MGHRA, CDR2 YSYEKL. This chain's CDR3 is CASSQVAGYQPQHF. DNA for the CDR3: TGCGCCAGCAGCCAAGTCGCAGGATATCAGCCCCAGCATTTT.

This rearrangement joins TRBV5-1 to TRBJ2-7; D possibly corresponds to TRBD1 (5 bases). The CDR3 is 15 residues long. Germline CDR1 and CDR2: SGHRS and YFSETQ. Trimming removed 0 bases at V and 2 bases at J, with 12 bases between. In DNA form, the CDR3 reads TGCGCCAGCAGCTTGGAGCCAGGGCTAACCTACGAGCAGTACTTC. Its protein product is CASSLEPGLTYEQYF.

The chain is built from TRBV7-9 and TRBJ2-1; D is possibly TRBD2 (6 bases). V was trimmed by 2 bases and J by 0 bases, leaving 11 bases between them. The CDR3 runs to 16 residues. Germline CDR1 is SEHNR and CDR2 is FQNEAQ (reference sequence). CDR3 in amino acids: CASSLISGPSYNEQFF. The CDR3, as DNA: TGTGCCAGCAGCTTAATTAGCGGCCCCTCCTACAATGAGCAGTTCTTC.

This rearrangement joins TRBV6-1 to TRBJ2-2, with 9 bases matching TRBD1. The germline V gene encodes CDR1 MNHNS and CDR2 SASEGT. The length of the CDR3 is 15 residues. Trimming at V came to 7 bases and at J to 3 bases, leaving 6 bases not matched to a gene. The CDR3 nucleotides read TGTGCCAGCAAGGGCGGGACAGGGCACACCGGGGAGCTGTTTTTT. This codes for CASKGGTGHTGELFF.

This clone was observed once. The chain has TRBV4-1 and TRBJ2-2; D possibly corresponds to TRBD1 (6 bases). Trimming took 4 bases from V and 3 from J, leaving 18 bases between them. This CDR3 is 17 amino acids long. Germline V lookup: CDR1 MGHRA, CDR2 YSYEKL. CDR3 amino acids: CASSRIVSQGHTGELFF. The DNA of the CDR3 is TGCGCCAGCAGCCGGATTGTATCGCAGGGGCACACCGGGGAGCTGTTTTTT.

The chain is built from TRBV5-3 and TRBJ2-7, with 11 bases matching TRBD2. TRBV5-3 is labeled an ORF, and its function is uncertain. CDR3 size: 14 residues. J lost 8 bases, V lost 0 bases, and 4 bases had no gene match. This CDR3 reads CARSLVLAGGKQYF. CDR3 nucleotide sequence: TGTGCCAGAAGCTTGGTGCTAGCGGGGGGCAAGCAGTACTTC.

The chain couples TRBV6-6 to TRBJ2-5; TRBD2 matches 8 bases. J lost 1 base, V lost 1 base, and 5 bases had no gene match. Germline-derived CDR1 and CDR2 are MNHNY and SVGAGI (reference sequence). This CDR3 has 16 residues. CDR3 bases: TGTGCCAGCAGTTACTTTGCGGGGGGCCTCCAAGAGACCCAGTACTTC. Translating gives CASSYFAGGLQETQYF.

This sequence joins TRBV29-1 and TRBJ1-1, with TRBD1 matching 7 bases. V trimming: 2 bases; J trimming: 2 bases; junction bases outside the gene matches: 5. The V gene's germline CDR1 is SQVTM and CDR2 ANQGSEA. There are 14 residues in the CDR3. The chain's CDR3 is CSVESGQANTEAFF. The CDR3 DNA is TGCAGCGTTGAATCCGGACAGGCCAACACTGAAGCTTTCTTT.